This record concerns one T cell receptor (beta chain) sequence. Antigen unknown. It was genomic DNA that served as the template for profiling TCR beta VDJ and CDR3. A single record per CDR3 protein comes from TCRdb applying MiXCR to the reads. This repertoire shows hundreds of thousands of distinct CDR3 sequences, approximately 79% found once; its top ten account for 42%. For sequencing, patients were chosen who had shown expansion of CD8+CD57+ cells by flow cytometry. Severe acquired aplastic anemia was diagnosed in all patients. Germline assignment: CDR1 SGHDT and CDR2 YYEEEE. V lost 2 bases, J lost 4 bases, and 8 bases lay in between. The CDR3 sequence is 13 residues long. The sample belongs to a study of CD8+CD57+ T cells in acquired aplastic anemia. Across the whole study: Isolated CD4+ and CD8+ cells, once sorted, yielded DNA averaging roughly 3.2 ug. The study's findings and limits: Roughly 29 was the count of CD8+ CDR3 sequences that patients shared with controls.

The sample comprised sorted CD4+, CD8+, or CD8+CD57+ T cells (not recorded which) from PBMCs. The gene calls are TRBV5-6 and TRBJ2-3; no clear D. This sequence originates from a human donor with aplastic anemia. CDR3 nucleotide sequence: TGTGCCAGCAGCTTATGGGTAGCAGATACGCAGTATTTT. Translating gives CASSLWVADTQYF. The variable domain in full, with the rest retrieved from reference TRBV5-6 and TRBJ2-3, is DAGVTQSPTHLIKTRGQQVTLRCSPKSGHDTVSWYQQALGQGPQFIFQYYEEEERQRGNFPDRFSGHQFPNYSSELNVNALLLGDSALYLCASSLWVADTQYFGPGTRLTVL.